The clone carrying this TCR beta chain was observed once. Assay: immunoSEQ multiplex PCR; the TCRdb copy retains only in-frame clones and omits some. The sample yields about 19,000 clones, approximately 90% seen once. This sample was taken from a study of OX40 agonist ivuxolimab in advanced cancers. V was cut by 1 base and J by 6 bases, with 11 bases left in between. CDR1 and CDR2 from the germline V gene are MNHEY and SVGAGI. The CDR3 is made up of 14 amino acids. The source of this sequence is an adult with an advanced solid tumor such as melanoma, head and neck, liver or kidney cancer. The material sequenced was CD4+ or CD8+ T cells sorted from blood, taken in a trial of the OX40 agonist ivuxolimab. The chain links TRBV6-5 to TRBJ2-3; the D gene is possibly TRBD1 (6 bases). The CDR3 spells CASSYFGQLDTQYF. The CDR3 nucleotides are TGTGCCAGCAGTTACTTCGGACAGCTCGATACGCAGTATTTT.